Shown below are 27 T cell receptor beta chains from a single sample sequenced in a study of T cells in Graves' hyperthyroidism and ophthalmopathy. From RNA transcripts, TCR beta CDR3 regions were amplified. First-round RT-PCR with HTBI primers amplified the TCR CDR3 region. TCRdb used MiXCR to reprocess the multiplex PCR reads, holding one entry per CDR3 protein. The sample includes 700,000 or so distinct CDR3 sequences, about a sixth seen only once; the top ten take over 7.5%. The sequenced material came from blood. The receptors derive from a man aged 18 to 29 with Graves' hyperthyroidism.

This clonotype showed up many times. V is TRBV2 and J is TRBJ2-5; D remains unclear. Germline V gene sequence: CDR1 SNHLY, CDR2 FYNNEI. The CDR3 is 12 residues long. Trimming took off 4 bases at V and 1 base at J, with 4 bases between the two ends. CDR3: CASSGVQETQYF. The CDR3 DNA reads TGTGCCAGCAGTGGGGTCCAAGAGACCCAGTACTTC.

As concerns this clonotype: It may be a read error: a sequence one base away is much more abundant. V usage is TRBV7-8 and J usage is TRBJ2-7; 8 nucleotides align to TRBD1. The CDR3 length is 14 residues. Germline-derived CDR1 and CDR2 are SGHVS and FQNEAQ. Here the CDR3 reads CASGLGWTGYEQYF. CDR3 in DNA: TGTGCCAGCGGCTTAGGATGGACAGGGTACGAGCAGTACTTC.

Of note for this clonotype: Since a much larger clone is just one base distant, this may be a read error. The J gene is TRBJ2-2, the V gene TRBV2; 7 bases are a match to TRBD1. The CDR3 loop spans 13 amino acids. CDR1 is SNHLY, CDR2 FYNNEI, per germline. This CDR3 is CASMKGQAGEPFF. In nucleotides, the CDR3 is TGTGCCAGCATGAAAGGACAGGCCGGGGAGCCGTTTTTT.

This clonotype was detected many times. The chain joins TRBV30 to TRBJ1-1, with 8 bases that match TRBD1. The germline V gene encodes CDR1 GTSNPN and CDR2 SVGIG (reference sequence). V lost 2 bases, J lost 5 bases, and 7 bases stayed unmatched. This CDR3 contains 14 residues. CDR3 nucleotide sequence: TGTGCCTGGAGTAAGAGACAGGGGCGGACTGAAGCTTTCTTT. Protein sequence: CAWSKRQGRTEAFF.

This clonotype has a handful of counts. This chain joins TRBV5-1 and TRBJ1-2, with a weak D call TRBD1 (5 bases). The V and J ends lost 0 bases and 4 bases respectively, with 16 bases between them. This CDR3 has 16 amino acids. The germline gives CDR1 SGHRS, CDR2 YFSETQ. CDR3 region: CASSLDGDPVIYGYTF. CDR3 nucleotides: TGCGCCAGCAGCTTGGATGGGGACCCTGTGATCTATGGCTACACCTTC.

The genes are TRBV28 and TRBJ2-3; D gene uncertain. The CDR3 extends over 14 amino acids. Trimming cost V 1 base and J 4 bases, with 9 bases left between them. Germline CDR1 MDHEN, CDR2 SYDVKM. This CDR3 reads CASSLSVYPDTQYF. DNA of the CDR3: TGTGCCAGCAGTTTATCGGTCTACCCAGATACGCAGTATTTT.

A few counts support this clonotype. The chain links TRBV28 to TRBJ2-1; a possible D gene is TRBD1 (5 bases). The V end was cut by 2 bases, the J end by 5 bases, with 10 bases between. The V gene's germline CDR1 is MDHEN and CDR2 SYDVKM. The CDR3 spans 14 residues. The CDR3 reads CASSLGAAHNEQFF. CDR3 nucleotides: TGTGCCAGCAGTTTAGGGGCGGCCCACAATGAGCAGTTCTTC.

The chain carries TRBV10-3 and TRBJ2-1; 12 positions match TRBD2. Germline V gene data show CDR1 as ENHRY and CDR2 as SYGVKD. Losses at the gene ends were 2 bases for V and 7 bases for J; bases not matched to a gene: 3. CDR3 length: 15 amino acids. In DNA form, the CDR3 reads TGTGCCATCAGTGAGCGACTAGCGGGAGCTAATGAGCAGTTCTTC. Amino acid sequence: CAISERLAGANEQFF.

The chain combines TRBV20-1 with TRBJ2-1, with 14 bases lining up with TRBD2. The V and J ends lost 3 bases and 1 base, in that order; junction bases with no gene match: 5. The CDR3 loop spans 17 amino acids. Looked up from germline, CDR1 is DFQATT and CDR2 is SNEGSKA (reference sequence). CDR3 amino acids: CSASPRLAGGSYNEQFF. For the CDR3, the DNA is TGCAGTGCTAGCCCTCGACTAGCGGGAGGGTCCTACAATGAGCAGTTCTTC.

This clonotype was counted between two and nine times. The V gene is TRBV20-1, the J gene TRBJ1-1; TRBD1 might be the D (6 bases). The CDR3 is 14 amino acids. Germline V gene data show CDR1 as DFQATT and CDR2 as SNEGSKA (reference sequence). Trimming shortened V by 3 bases and J by 1 base, and 12 bases separated the two germline ends. Written as DNA, the CDR3 is TGCAGTGCTAGTCAGGGGTTTGAGAACACTGAAGCTTTCTTT. Its translation: CSASQGFENTEAFF.

This clonotype was detected ten times or more. The chain combines TRBV11-3 with TRBJ1-1; 8 nucleotides line up with TRBD1. The CDR3 extends over 13 amino acids. Germline V gene sequence: CDR1 SGHNT, CDR2 YENEEA. The V gene end was trimmed by 5 bases and the J gene end by 6 bases; junction bases not matched to a gene: 5. CDR3 nucleotides: TGTGCCAGCAGCCGACAGGGGCCGGCTGAAGCTTTCTTT. It encodes CASSRQGPAEAFF.

This clonotype was recorded many times. V usage is TRBV30 and J usage is TRBJ2-1; the match to TRBD1 covers 8 bases. V lost 2 bases and J lost 6; bases outside the gene matches: 6. Germline values: CDR1 GTSNPN, CDR2 SVGIG (reference sequence). There are 14 residues in the CDR3. The CDR3, as DNA: TGTGCCTGGAGTCCATCGGACAGGGCCAATGAGCAGTTCTTC. It specifies CAWSPSDRANEQFF. The variable domain in full, with the rest retrieved from reference TRBV30 and TRBJ2-1, is SQTIHQWPATLVQPVGSPLSLECTVEGTSNPNLYWYRQAAGRGLQLLFYSVGIGQISSEVPQNLSASRPQDRQFILSSKKLLLSDSGFYLCAWSPSDRANEQFFGPGTRLTVL.

This clonotype was found a few times. One end of the junction fails to match germline, which may point to a read error. The CDR3 loop is CASNESPSSYEQYF. For the CDR3, the DNA is TGTGCCAGCAATGAATCCCCGAGCTCCTACGAGCAGTACTTC. The V and J genes are TRBV25-1 and TRBJ2-7; no definite D call. Germline V gives CDR1 MGHDK, CDR2 SYGVNS. The CDR3 has 14 amino acids.

This clonotype has ten or more counts. This sequence joins TRBV15 and TRBJ2-7; D perhaps matches TRBD2 (6 bases). Between the trimmed V and J ends, which lost 3 bases and 4 bases, there was a span of 7 bases. This CDR3 comprises 12 residues. Germline V CDR1 and CDR2: LNHNV, YYDKDF (reference sequence). The CDR3 region is CATSSGGYEQYF. DNA for the CDR3: TGTGCCACCAGCAGCGGGGGATACGAGCAGTACTTC. Using reference TRBV15 and TRBJ2-7 for the parts outside the CDR3, the full variable domain is DAMVIQNPRYQVTQFGKPVTLSCSQTLNHNVMYWYQQKSSQAPKLLFHYYDKDFNNEADTPDNFQSRRPNTSFCFLDIRSPGLGDTAMYLCATSSGGYEQYFGPGTRLTVT.

Regarding this clonotype: Since the CDR3 does not end with the conserved phenylalanine or tryptophan, this likely comes from a read error. The chain carries TRBV7-8 and TRBJ2-7; 10 bases map to TRBD1. The germline gives CDR1 SGHVS, CDR2 FQNEAQ. After removal of 4 bases from V and 2 bases from J, the junction contained 2 bases not matched to a gene. This CDR3 has 14 residues. CDR3 loop: CASSSGTGAYEQYS. The CDR3 region has the DNA TGTGCCAGCAGCTCGGGGACAGGGGCCTACGAGCAGTACTCC.

This clonotype was seen more than once but under ten times. The chain couples TRBV28 to TRBJ2-5; D is uncertain. Between the trimmed V and J ends, which lost 5 bases and 1 base, there was a span of 14 bases. CDR3 length: 15 amino acids. Germline loops: CDR1 MDHEN, CDR2 SYDVKM. CDR3 residues: CASSPPVEVQETQYF. CDR3 sequence (DNA): TGTGCCAGCAGTCCGCCGGTAGAGGTCCAAGAGACCCAGTACTTC.

V and J are TRBV28 and TRBJ1-4, with D tentatively TRBD1 (5 bases). Between the trimmed V and J ends, which lost 6 bases and 0 bases, there was a span of 11 bases. Per the germline V gene, CDR1 is MDHEN and CDR2 is SYDVKM. CDR3 length: 15 residues. The CDR3 sequence: CASSPGGATNEKLFF. The DNA of the CDR3 is TGTGCCAGCAGCCCGGGGGGGGCAACTAATGAAAAACTGTTTTTT.

This clonotype has at least ten counts. The chain uses TRBV28 and TRBJ2-1; D unresolved. The CDR3 has 15 residues. Per the germline V gene, CDR1 is MDHEN and CDR2 is SYDVKM. The ends were cut back, 6 bases at V and 4 bases at J, with 16 bases in the middle. The chain's CDR3 is CASSWAVMEYNEQFF. For the CDR3, the DNA is TGTGCCAGCAGCTGGGCCGTTATGGAGTACAATGAGCAGTTCTTC.

This clonotype was recorded many times. CDR3 protein: CASIKTSGFEAFF. In nucleotides, the CDR3 is TGTGCCAGCATCAAGACGTCTGGGTTTGAAGCTTTCTTT. The gene calls are TRBV28 and TRBJ1-1, with D uncertain. Per the germline V gene, CDR1 is MDHEN and CDR2 is SYDVKM. V was clipped by 7 bases and J by 7 bases, with 16 bases between them. The CDR3 extends over 13 amino acids. Filled out from reference TRBV28 and TRBJ1-1, the complete variable domain reads DVKVTQSSRYLVKRTGEKVFLECVQDMDHENMFWYRQDPGLGLRLIYFSYDVKMKEKGDIPEGYSVSREKKERFSLILESASTNQTSMYLCASIKTSGFEAFFGQGTRLTVV.

In this sample, this clonotype turned up a few times. The V gene is TRBV6-2 or TRBV6-3, the J gene TRBJ2-1, with a tentative D call TRBD1 (6 bases). V was clipped by 2 bases and J by 0 bases, with 14 bases between them. Per the germline V gene, CDR1 is MNHEY and CDR2 is SVGEGT. The CDR3 totals 17 residues. CDR3 nucleotide sequence: TGTGCCAGCAGTTACGATCTGGGGGCGGTCTCCTACAATGAGCAGTTCTTC. Translated: CASSYDLGAVSYNEQFF.

The chain has TRBV19 and TRBJ1-1; 11 bases line up with TRBD1. V dropped 5 bases and J dropped 10; count of bases not matched to a gene: 3. The CDR3 loop spans 12 amino acids. The germline V gene has CDR1 LNHDA and CDR2 SQIVND (reference sequence). The CDR3 sequence: CASSFGTGGAFF. The CDR3 nucleotides read TGTGCCAGTAGTTTCGGGACAGGGGGAGCTTTCTTT.

At least ten counts were recorded for this clonotype. The chain recombines TRBV29-1 with TRBJ2-1; 12 bases line up with TRBD1. The V and J ends lost 3 bases and 7 bases, in that order; junction bases with no gene match: 7. Germline-derived CDR1 and CDR2 are SQVTM and ANQGSEA. This CDR3 is built from 15 residues. CDR3 in DNA: TGCAGCGTTGACCCGGGACAGGGGGCTCGGAATGAGCAGTTCTTC. Amino acids: CSVDPGQGARNEQFF.

This clonotype was recorded at least ten times. The V gene is TRBV11-2, the J gene TRBJ2-1, with D hard to call. The germline gives CDR1 SGHAT, CDR2 FQNNGV. Trimming cost V 8 bases and J 0 bases, with 14 bases left between them. The CDR3 is 15 residues long. CDR3 residues: CASRSPDRSYNEQFF. CDR3 coding DNA: TGTGCCAGCCGCAGTCCGGACCGCTCCTACAATGAGCAGTTCTTC.

The J gene is TRBJ2-6, the V gene TRBV7-9, with 9 bases lining up with TRBD1. Unmatched junction bases numbered 7, after V lost 5 bases and J lost 2 bases. The CDR3 sequence is 17 residues long. Germline assignment: CDR1 SEHNR and CDR2 FQNEAQ (reference sequence). Here the CDR3 reads CASSPDRGNAGANVLTF. As DNA, the CDR3 is TGTGCCAGCAGCCCCGACAGGGGGAATGCTGGGGCCAACGTCCTGACTTTC.

This clonotype came up a few times. The chain recombines TRBV18 with TRBJ2-2; no clear D. CDR1 KGHSH and CDR2 LQKENI come from the germline V gene. The CDR3 extends over 15 amino acids. The ends were cut back, 3 bases at V and 6 bases at J, with 14 bases in the middle. The CDR3 DNA sequence: TGTGCCAGCTCACCGACCACGGCGGAGTCCGGGGAGCTGTTTTTT. As protein: CASSPTTAESGELFF. The complete variable domain, with remaining parts taken from reference TRBV18 and TRBJ2-2, reads NAGVMQNPRHLVRRRGQEARLRCSPMKGHSHVYWYRQLPEEGLKFMVYLQKENIIDESGMPKERFSAEFPKEGPSILRIQQVVRGDSAAYFCASSPTTAESGELFFGEGSRLTVL.

There are many counts of this clonotype. V gene TRBV27 combines with J gene TRBJ2-3; 10 nucleotides agree with TRBD1. Germline CDR1 is MNHEY and CDR2 is SMNVEV (reference sequence). The CDR3 sequence is 16 residues long. The junction had 12 bases not matched to a gene; V was cut back by 6 bases and J by 6 bases. The CDR3 region is CASSKARQGAGDTQYF. CDR3 nucleotides: TGTGCCAGCAGCAAAGCTAGACAGGGGGCTGGGGATACGCAGTATTTT.

This clonotype was detected only a few times. This rearrangement joins TRBV5-1 to TRBJ1-3; D unresolved. The V and J ends lost 0 bases and 7 bases respectively, with 11 bases between them. Germline loops: CDR1 SGHRS, CDR2 YFSETQ. The CDR3 sequence is 14 residues long. The CDR3 nucleotides read TGCGCCAGCAGCTTGGGGGATCCCGGGAACACCATATATTTT. Translation: CASSLGDPGNTIYF.